This T cell receptor (beta chain) comes out of a study of blood T cell repertoires in COVID-19 (TCRdb year 2020). Background on the whole study: Samples covering the acute and convalescent phases of COVID-19 were provided by collaborators in the United States, Italy and Spain. The prospective study material was composed of cDNA or gDNA derived from T cells, B-cell-depleted T cells, or PBMCs. Subjects who had been exposed to COVID-19, were actively infected with it, or had recovered from it provided the deeply sampled blood TCRbeta repertoires that made up the dataset. The repertoires were released in a freely available public database intended as a resource for research on the immune response to SARS-CoV-2. The samples were drawn from two sources: the first 160 participants of the ongoing ImmuneRACE study, and some 1,300 subjects contributed by 6 global collaborators. Nearly every sample came with metadata listing a de-identified subject ID, COVID-19 status, age in years and sex. Where HLA class I and class II types were available, the types were taken from metadata supplied by the sample provider, not from assay-based typing.

Clipping removes 7 bases from V and 0 bases from J, with 12 as the unmatched junction base count. The CDR3 runs 19 residues from the cysteine to the phenylalanine. The retained sequence is limited to the CDR3, 57 bases, with the frame set at the first base. In the germline V gene, CDR1 corresponds to SNHLY and CDR2 to FYNNEI. The immunoSEQ Assay, a bias-controlled multiplex PCR, was used to amplify TCRbeta CDR3 regions from genomic DNA. Per the source publication's procedure: Within the assay, amplification of reference gene primers was used to estimate how many nucleated cells each sample contained. To quantify the absolute abundance of each unique TCRbeta CDR3 rearrangement, sequence reads were collapsed and filtered. For each sample, productive Simpson clonality was calculated as the square root of Simpson's diversity index across productive rearrangements. TCRdb limited this immuneACCESS table to in-frame rearrangements with V and J called. A share of clones is missing; checked studies link under half to unresolved V genes, and the rest is unexplained. The D gene and trimming were derived from the DNA, and the V and J assignments and clone size from that table. The sample table contains fewer than 200,000 clones; only one count was recorded for around four fifths of them. More than 3% of the sample belongs to the ten largest clones.

What the study reported, not specific to this receptor: The quantity of clinical and demographic metadata differed by source and by participant and was supplied without curation.

Comments on this clone: It lacks a known antigen. Base qualities are not at hand, and no much larger clone is one base apart.

The collaborating institutions used their own protocols to collect whole blood in K2EDTA tubes. Collaborator samples were shipped for TCRbeta analysis as frozen whole blood, isolated PBMCs, or DNA extracted from either sample type. The TCR originated in a woman aged 80 or older with acute or convalescent COVID-19. The rearrangement combines TRBV2 with TRBJ1-6; TRBD1 fits 10 bases in the junction. Sequencing input: peripheral blood. The DNA sequence follows: TGTGCCAGCACTTCGACTCGACAGGGGGCGGGCTCCTATAATTCACCCCTCCACTTT. It translates as CASTSTRQGAGSYNSPLHF.